Following are 8 T cell receptor beta chains from one sample sequenced in a study of cytomegalovirus exposure and HLA in healthy donors. The PCR used 60 Vbeta and 13 Jbeta primers. The assay was immunoSEQ multiplex PCR, and TCRdb's table has in-frame clones only and misses some. The sample has about 130,000 clones, just over 70% seen once. The sample was PBMCs. The receptors derive from an older woman in good health and CMV-seropositive.

In the case of this clone: Other DNA sequences of this sample code for an identical CDR3. The V gene is TRBV15, the J gene TRBJ1-3, with D uncertain. This CDR3 contains 15 residues. The V gene's germline CDR1 is LNHNV and CDR2 YYDKDF (reference sequence). V was clipped by 0 bases and J by 2 bases, with 8 bases between them. The CDR3 region has the DNA TGTGCCACCAGCAGAGATCGCGGCACTGGAAACACCATATATTTT. The encoded protein is CATSRDRGTGNTIYF.

The V call is TRBV5-8, the J call TRBJ1-1; D is unresolved. Between the trimmed V and J ends, which lost 1 base and 1 base, there was a span of 8 bases. The CDR3 contains 14 residues. CDR1 and CDR2 from the germline V gene are SGHTS and YDEGEE. The CDR3: CASSLSHKNTEAFF. Here the CDR3 DNA reads TGTGCCAGCAGCTTGTCGCACAAGAACACTGAAGCTTTCTTT.

The chain combines TRBV27 with TRBJ2-7; D perhaps matches TRBD2 (5 bases). Trimming took off 2 bases at V and 4 bases at J, with 6 bases between the two ends. The CDR3 is 12 amino acids. CDR1 and CDR2 from the germline V gene are MNHEY and SMNVEV (reference sequence). CDR3 in DNA: TGTGCCAGCAGTTTAACGGGATACGAGCAGTACTTC. This codes for CASSLTGYEQYF.

V and J are TRBV10-3 and TRBJ2-1; D is perhaps TRBD2 (7 bases). The CDR3 runs 15 residues. Trimming left V 6 bases short and J 1 base short, with 13 bases between. Looked up from germline, CDR1 is ENHRY and CDR2 is SYGVKD. In DNA form, the CDR3 reads TGTGCCATCAGCCACGGGGGGCCGTCCTACAATGAGCAGTTCTTC. Its protein is CAISHGGPSYNEQFF.

The chain joins TRBV4-1 to TRBJ1-2, with D possibly being TRBD1 (5 bases). This CDR3 is built from 14 residues. Trimming removed 0 bases at V and 8 bases at J, with 13 bases between. Germline V gene data show CDR1 as MGHRA and CDR2 as YSYEKL. The CDR3 reads CASSQENRGLGYTF. DNA of the CDR3: TGCGCCAGCAGCCAAGAGAATAGGGGACTCGGCTACACCTTC.

This chain joins TRBV10-1 and TRBJ2-2; possibly TRBD1 for D (6 bases). V was pared by 0 bases and J by 5 bases, with 13 bases between. There are 16 residues in the CDR3. From germline, CDR1 is WNHNN and CDR2 SYGVQD (reference sequence). CDR3 loop: CASSESWGRGTGELFF. DNA of the CDR3: TGCGCCAGCAGTGAGTCGTGGGGGCGAGGAACCGGGGAGCTGTTTTTT.

The genes are TRBV2 and TRBJ2-1; the match to TRBD2 covers 13 bases. J gave up 2 bases and V 6 bases, and 1 base lay outside the gene matches. The CDR3 extends over 15 amino acids. Germline V gene data show CDR1 as SNHLY and CDR2 as FYNNEI. The CDR3 protein is CASSTSGGAYNEQFF. The CDR3 region has the DNA TGTGCCAGCAGCACTAGCGGGGGGGCCTACAATGAGCAGTTCTTC.

V is TRBV5-1 and J is TRBJ2-3; perhaps TRBD2 as D (5 bases). Germline CDR1 and CDR2: SGHRS and YFSETQ. V lost 3 bases and J lost 5, with 10 bases in between. The CDR3 is 13 residues long. CDR3 nucleotides: TGCGCCAGCAGCTGGACCGAGGGAGATACGCAGTATTTT. It is translated as CASSWTEGDTQYF. The whole variable domain, filled in from reference TRBV5-1 and TRBJ2-3, reads KAGVTQTPRYLIKTRGQQVTLSCSPISGHRSVSWYQQTPGQGLQFLFEYFSETQRNKGNFPGRFSGRQFSNSRSEMNVSTLELGDSALYLCASSWTEGDTQYFGPGTRLTVL.